The 29 T cell receptor beta chains reported below all come from one sample, sequenced in a study of T cell repertoires in cytomegalovirus infection. Their target antigens are unknown. TCRdb called the reads again in MiXCR, with one record for every CDR3 protein. This table holds about 60,000 distinct CDR3 sequences, more than 15% found once. The sample consisted of CD8+ T cells from cultured PBMCs, taken from culture after CMV antigen stimulation. These receptors were collected from a human donor in good health (CMV status not recorded). Some clones in this sample may be carry-over from other donors' samples.

This clonotype was seen many times. The chain links TRBV6-1 to TRBJ2-1; TRBD2 is a possible D gene (7 bases). Trimming shortened V by 2 bases and J by 12 bases, and 14 bases separated the two germline ends. The CDR3 is 13 amino acids. From germline, CDR1 is MNHNS and CDR2 SASEGT. CDR3 region: CASSERGGPGQFF. Written as DNA, the CDR3 is TGTGCCAGCAGTGAAAGGGGGGGGCCGGGGCAGTTCTTC.

In its sample, this clonotype was seen a few times. V gene TRBV7-8 combines with J gene TRBJ2-7, with D perhaps TRBD1 (6 bases). CDR1 SGHVS and CDR2 FQNEAQ come from the germline V gene. V was shortened by 5 bases and J by 9 bases, with 20 bases between the two germline ends. The CDR3 length is 14 residues. Here the CDR3 DNA reads TGTGCCAGCAGCACCGGGACACCTATAATTGGGCAGTACTTC. Protein: CASSTGTPIIGQYF.

The rearrangement links TRBV7-9 to TRBJ1-1; 9 bases match TRBD1. The CDR3 has 14 residues. V was pared by 4 bases and J by 4 bases, with 4 bases of the junction left unmatched. Germline V gives CDR1 SEHNR, CDR2 FQNEAQ (reference sequence). The CDR3 DNA sequence: TGTGCCAGCAGCTGGGACAGGGAATTCACTGAAGCTTTCTTT. It encodes CASSWDREFTEAFF. The full variable domain, in which reference TRBV7-9 and TRBJ1-1 provide the parts outside the CDR3, is DTGVSQNPRHKITKRGQNVTFRCDPISEHNRLYWYRQTLGQGPEFLTYFQNEAQLEKSRLLSDRFSAERPKGSFSTLEIQRTEQGDSAMYLCASSWDREFTEAFFGQGTRLTVV.

This chain connects TRBV7-2 to TRBJ1-1; tentatively, D is TRBD1 (6 bases). The CDR3 covers 14 residues. V was trimmed by 6 bases and J by 4 bases, leaving 15 bases between them. Per germline, CDR1 SGHTA and CDR2 FQGNSA. CDR3 nucleotides: TGTGCCAGCAGAGTTACTACAGGGCTCACTGAAGCTTTCTTT. It encodes CASRVTTGLTEAFF. Complete variable domain (other parts from reference TRBV7-2 and TRBJ1-1): GAGVSQSPSNKVTEKGKDVELRCDPISGHTALYWYRQSLGQGLEFLIYFQGNSAPDKSGLPSDRFSAERTGGSVSTLTIQRTQQEDSAVYLCASRVTTGLTEAFFGQGTRLTVV.

CDR3 bases: TGTGCCAGCAGCCGCCCGGGGAAGGGTGGCTACACCTTC. This translates into CASSRPGKGGYTF. The rearrangement uses TRBV28 and TRBJ1-2, with D uncertain. Trimming left V 6 bases short and J 7 bases short, with 15 bases between. The CDR3 is made up of 13 amino acids. Germline CDR1 reads MDHEN; CDR2 reads SYDVKM.

The J gene is TRBJ2-7, the V gene TRBV7-6; the match to TRBD1 covers 8 bases. Germline V gene lookup returns CDR1 SGHVS and CDR2 FNYEAQ. Unmatched junction bases numbered 7, after V lost 3 bases and J lost 3 bases. This CDR3 contains 15 residues. This CDR3 reads CASSFGAGQDYEQYF. CDR3 nucleotides: TGTGCCAGCAGCTTCGGGGCGGGACAGGACTACGAGCAGTACTTC. The full variable domain, rest sourced from reference TRBV7-6 and TRBJ2-7, is GAGVSQSPRYKVTKRGQDVALRCDPISGHVSLYWYRQALGQGPEFLTYFNYEAQQDKSGLPNDRFSAERPEGSISTLTIQRTEQRDSAMYRCASSFGAGQDYEQYFGPGTRLTVT.

V is TRBV12-5 and J is TRBJ2-5; D assignment may be TRBD1 or TRBD2 (5 bases each). The germline V and J ends were trimmed by 2 bases and 0 bases, with 13 bases remaining between them. Germline V gene data show CDR1 as LGHNT and CDR2 as FRNRAP. The CDR3 runs to 16 residues. CDR3 DNA sequence: TGTGCTAGTGGTTTGAGGCCGGGACGCCACCAAGAGACCCAGTACTTC. Encoded protein: CASGLRPGRHQETQYF. Together with reference TRBV12-5 and TRBJ2-5, the CDR3 gives the full variable domain: DARVTQTPRHKVTEMGQEVTMRCQPILGHNTVFWYRQTMMQGLELLAYFRNRAPLDDSGMPKDRFSAEMPDATLATLKIQPSEPRDSAVYFCASGLRPGRHQETQYFGPGTRLLVL.

As DNA, the CDR3 is TGTGCCAGCAGTTCAGCGGATACGCAGTATTTT. It encodes CASSSADTQYF. The rearrangement links TRBV12-3 or TRBV12-4 to TRBJ2-3; D ambiguous. The CDR3 has 11 amino acids. V was shortened by 4 bases and J by 6 bases, with 5 bases between the two germline ends.

The J gene is TRBJ1-2, the V gene TRBV7-9, with D unclear. Trimming removed 5 bases from V and 4 bases from J, with 11 bases in between. The germline V gene has CDR1 SEHNR and CDR2 FQNEAQ (reference sequence). This CDR3 is built from 13 residues. The CDR3 DNA follows: TGTGCCAGCAGCCGACCGGGATCCTATGGCTACACCTTC. Its translation: CASSRPGSYGYTF.

The chain is built from TRBV11-2 and TRBJ2-3, with 9 bases aligning to TRBD1. V dropped 5 bases and J dropped 3; count of bases not matched to a gene: 9. The CDR3 has 16 residues. Germline CDR1 is SGHAT and CDR2 is FQNNGV. CDR3 DNA sequence: TGTGCCAGCAGCGCAACAGGGGGCGCCTCGACAGATACGCAGTATTTT. It is translated as CASSATGGASTDTQYF.

This clonotype showed up just a few times. V and J are TRBV6-5 and TRBJ2-7; TRBD1 agrees at 9 bases. This CDR3 has 15 residues. CDR1 and CDR2 from the germline V gene are MNHEY and SVGAGI. V trimming: 7 bases; J trimming: 4 bases; junction bases outside the gene matches: 11. The CDR3 DNA reads as TGTGCCAGCACTCTACGAAGGGACAGGGAGTACGAGCAGTACTTC. This sequence encodes CASTLRRDREYEQYF.

The chain uses TRBV4-3 and TRBJ1-2; D possibly corresponds to TRBD1 (5 bases). This CDR3 has 16 residues. Germline loops: CDR1 LGHNA, CDR2 YSLEER. The V end was cut by 4 bases, the J end by 2 bases, with 17 bases between. The CDR3 is CASSRSRGTPNYGYTF. The DNA of the CDR3 is TGCGCCAGCAGCCGGTCTAGGGGAACCCCGAACTATGGCTACACCTTC.

This clonotype was picked up a small number of times. The V call is TRBV20-1, the J call TRBJ2-7; D perhaps matches TRBD1 (6 bases). In germline, CDR1 is DFQATT, CDR2 SNEGSKA (reference sequence). The length of the CDR3 is 15 residues. Trimming cost V 3 bases and J 3 bases, with 18 bases left between them. The CDR3 region has the DNA TGCAGTGCTAGGGGCAGACAGGCCCCCGACTACGAGCAGTACTTC. This encodes CSARGRQAPDYEQYF.

On this clonotype itself: A read error may account for a junction end that differs from germline. V gene TRBV19 combines with J gene TRBJ2-1; 7 bases line up with TRBD2. Germline lookup yields CDR1 LNHDA and CDR2 SQIVND (reference sequence). The CDR3 consists of 16 residues. The CDR3: CASSIGAGFSYNELFF. CDR3 in DNA: TGTGCCAGTAGTATAGGAGCGGGATTCTCCTACAATGAGCTGTTCTTC.

J is TRBJ1-3 and V is TRBV7-9; D is uncertain. Between the trimmed V and J ends, which lost 2 bases and 2 bases, there was a span of 7 bases. Germline CDR1 and CDR2: SEHNR and FQNEAQ (reference sequence). CDR3 size: 14 residues. The CDR3 is CASSLLGAGNTIYF. As DNA, the CDR3 is TGTGCCAGCAGCTTATTGGGTGCTGGAAACACCATATATTTT.

This clonotype occurred a few times. The rearrangement uses TRBV7-9 and TRBJ2-5; D might be TRBD1 (5 bases). The CDR3 is made up of 14 amino acids. The germline V gene has CDR1 SEHNR and CDR2 FQNEAQ (reference sequence). V gave up 6 bases and J gave up 2 bases, with 13 bases separating them. Here the CDR3 reads CASRADSFQETQYF. In nucleotides, the CDR3 is TGTGCCAGCAGAGCCGACAGTTTTCAAGAGACCCAGTACTTC. The entire variable domain, with the rest obtained from reference TRBV7-9 and TRBJ2-5, is as follows: DTGVSQNPRHKITKRGQNVTFRCDPISEHNRLYWYRQTLGQGPEFLTYFQNEAQLEKSRLLSDRFSAERPKGSFSTLEIQRTEQGDSAMYLCASRADSFQETQYFGPGTRLLVL.

In its sample, this clonotype was seen a few times. The chain uses TRBV6-5 and TRBJ2-1, with D uncertain. V dropped 5 bases and J dropped 4 bases, with 9 bases sitting between them. Germline CDR1 is MNHEY and CDR2 is SVGAGI. This CDR3 has 13 residues. This CDR3 reads CASSVGNYNEQFF. Here the CDR3 DNA reads TGTGCCAGCAGTGTGGGAAATTACAATGAGCAGTTCTTC.

The sample holds a few counts of this clonotype. The chain links TRBV7-9 to TRBJ1-2; no definite D call. Germline-derived CDR1 and CDR2 are SEHNR and FQNEAQ (reference sequence). Trimming removed 5 bases from V and 2 bases from J, with 15 bases in between. The CDR3 sequence is 15 residues long. The CDR3 nucleotides read TGTGCCAGCAGCGACCCCGGGATATGGAACTATGGCTACACCTTC. Protein product: CASSDPGIWNYGYTF.

Only a few counts were recorded for this clonotype. This chain connects TRBV6-2 or TRBV6-3 to TRBJ1-1; D is undetermined. CDR1 MNHEY and CDR2 SVGEGT come from the germline V gene. Trimming left V 0 bases short and J 8 bases short, with 7 bases between. The CDR3 sequence is 12 residues long. The CDR3: CASSYSLAEAFF. The CDR3 DNA sequence: TGTGCCAGCAGTTACTCCTTGGCCGAAGCTTTCTTT.

The chain has TRBV7-3 and TRBJ2-2; TRBD2 might be the D (6 bases). This CDR3 is built from 12 residues. V was clipped by 4 bases and J by 7 bases, with 7 bases between them. Per germline, CDR1 SGHTA and CDR2 FQGTGA. The CDR3 reads CASSSGDGELFF. The CDR3 DNA follows: TGTGCCAGCAGCTCGGGGGACGGGGAGCTGTTTTTT. Full variable domain (missing parts from reference TRBV7-3 and TRBJ2-2): GAGVSQTPSNKVTEKGKYVELRCDPISGHTALYWYRQSLGQGPEFLIYFQGTGAADDSGLPNDRFFAVRPEGSVSTLKIQRTERGDSAVYLCASSSGDGELFFGEGSRLTVL.

The chain joins TRBV11-2 to TRBJ2-2, with 9 bases aligning to TRBD2. The CDR3 extends over 17 amino acids. V was clipped by 5 bases and J by 5 bases; unmatched bases: 12. Germline CDR1 is SGHAT and CDR2 is FQNNGV. The CDR3 nucleotides read TGTGCCAGCAGCCCGTATGGCGGGAGGGCAAGAACCGGGGAGCTGTTTTTT. It codes for CASSPYGGRARTGELFF.

This clonotype has just a few counts. The gene calls are TRBV12-3 or TRBV12-4 and TRBJ2-2, with TRBD2 identical over 15 bases. This CDR3 has 17 residues. V shed 6 bases, J shed 0 bases, and the junction held 2 bases outside the gene matches. The CDR3 is CASRGTSGGPNTGELFF. The CDR3 nucleotides are TGTGCCAGCAGAGGGACTAGCGGGGGGCCGAACACCGGGGAGCTGTTTTTT.

A few counts support this clonotype. The genes are TRBV7-9 and TRBJ2-7, with TRBD1 identical over 9 bases. After removal of 5 bases from V and 1 base from J, the junction contained 9 bases not matched to a gene. CDR3 length equals 16 residues. Germline values: CDR1 SEHNR, CDR2 FQNEAQ (reference sequence). CDR3: CASSPFPGTGSYEQYF. The DNA for the CDR3 is TGTGCCAGCAGCCCCTTCCCCGGGACAGGGTCCTACGAGCAGTACTTC.

The rearrangement links TRBV27 to TRBJ1-2; the match to TRBD1 covers 7 bases. Looked up from germline, CDR1 is MNHEY and CDR2 is SMNVEV (reference sequence). CDR3 length: 15 residues. Trimming at V came to 5 bases and at J to 7 bases, leaving 13 bases not matched to a gene. In DNA form, the CDR3 reads TGTGCCAGCAGTCCCTCAGGGACAGTCGTAAGTGGCTACACCTTC. It translates to CASSPSGTVVSGYTF.

This clonotype was seen only a few times. The V call is TRBV6-5, the J call TRBJ1-4; possible D gene TRBD1, 5 bases. CDR3 length equals 15 residues. Germline CDR1 is MNHEY and CDR2 is SVGAGI. Trimming pared 0 bases from V and 4 bases from J, leaving 9 bases between. CDR3 sequence reads: CASSYSGDLNEKLFF. Written as DNA, the CDR3 is TGTGCCAGCAGTTACTCGGGGGATCTTAATGAAAAACTGTTTTTT.

This clonotype has just a few counts. V gene TRBV6-6 combines with J gene TRBJ1-1, with no clear D. V was cut by 7 bases and J by 1 base, with 13 bases left in between. This CDR3 comprises 14 residues. Germline CDR1 and CDR2: MNHNY and SVGAGI (reference sequence). The CDR3 region has the DNA TGTGCCAGCATCTACAAAGCCGGGAACACTGAAGCTTTCTTT. This translates into CASIYKAGNTEAFF.

This clonotype was seen many times. CDR3: CASSYRDSPQNEKLFF. CDR3 DNA: TGTGCCAGCAGTTACCGGGACTCCCCCCAAAATGAAAAACTGTTTTTT. The chain combines TRBV7-8 with TRBJ1-4, with a tentative D call TRBD1 (5 bases). The CDR3 has 16 residues. Trimming removed 6 bases at V and 5 bases at J, with 19 bases between. Germline CDR1 reads SGHVS; CDR2 reads FQNEAQ.

This sequence joins TRBV6-2 or TRBV6-3 and TRBJ2-7; D is uncertain. The CDR3 spans 11 residues. Trimming removed 6 bases at V and 7 bases at J, with 10 bases between. The germline CDR1 and CDR2 sequences are MNHEY and SVGEGT. CDR3 sequence (DNA): TGTGCCAGCAGGGGCGGCGGAGAGCAGTACTTC. This translates into CASRGGGEQYF.

CDR3: CSARMTGSGETQYF. CDR3 DNA sequence: TGCAGTGCTAGGATGACAGGTAGCGGCGAGACCCAGTACTTC. This rearrangement joins TRBV20-1 to TRBJ2-5, with D perhaps assigned TRBD1 or TRBD2 (6 bases each). The CDR3 extends over 14 amino acids. Germline V gene sequence: CDR1 DFQATT, CDR2 SNEGSKA (reference sequence). V shed 3 bases and J shed 5 bases, with 16 bases lying between them.